This T cell receptor beta chain derives from a study of blood T cell repertoires in COVID-19. The table came from immunoSEQ multiplex PCR; TCRdb's copy has only in-frame clones and leaves some out. Among about 270,000 clones listed, more than 80% were seen once. This clone has just one count. The CDR3 runs 14 residues. CDR1 and CDR2 (germline): SGHRS, YFSETQ. V was trimmed by 0 bases and J by 7 bases, leaving 13 bases between them. Sequenced: PBMCs or T cells enriched from blood (not recorded which). This sequence was found in a young woman who had recovered from COVID-19. This rearrangement joins TRBV5-1 to TRBJ1-1; the D is unclear. The CDR3 protein is CASSLVSPSYEAFF. The CDR3 region has the DNA TGCGCCAGCAGCTTGGTCTCCCCATCCTATGAAGCTTTCTTT.